This T cell receptor (beta chain) derives from a study of T cells after yellow fever vaccination. Germline V gives CDR1 SGHTA, CDR2 FQGNSA. The V gene lost 1 base and the J gene lost 0 bases, with 9 bases spanning the gap. There are 15 residues in the CDR3. This clonotype has more than one count but fewer than ten. TCR cDNA, made by 5'RACE template switching, carried an added universal primer site and UMIs. TCRdb recomputed calls from the 5' RACE reads with MiXCR, one row per CDR3 protein. The sample lists some 670,000 distinct CDR3 sequences, around 12% occurring once. The sample consisted of PBMCs, taken on the day of the yellow fever booster vaccination. The source is a man aged 25-45 years who received the YFV17D yellow fever vaccine. V is TRBV7-2 and J is TRBJ1-1; unclear D gene. The CDR3 region is CASSLVGRLNTEAFF. The CDR3 DNA reads as TGTGCCAGCAGCTTAGTTGGTCGGCTGAACACTGAAGCTTTCTTT.